These 7 T cell receptor beta chains were sequenced from one sample in a study of cytomegalovirus exposure and HLA in healthy donors. The PCR employed 60 Vbeta primers together with 13 Jbeta primers. Assay used: immunoSEQ multiplex PCR; TCRdb lists only in-frame clones, some missing. Of more than 150,000 clones listed, more than 75% are singletons. The sample taken for sequencing was PBMCs. The receptors originated from a woman under 40 in good health and CMV-seropositive.

The chain joins TRBV28 to TRBJ2-7; 7 bases fit TRBD1. J was trimmed by 5 bases and V by 10 bases; bases with no gene match: 17. The CDR3 length is 15 residues. Germline assignment: CDR1 MDHEN and CDR2 SYDVKM. CDR3 nucleotides: TGTGCCATCAAGGGCCCGGGGCAGGGGGTCGACGAGCAGTACTTC. Translating gives CAIKGPGQGVDEQYF.

This rearrangement joins TRBV29-1 to TRBJ2-3, with 11 nucleotides matching TRBD1. Germline V gene sequence: CDR1 SQVTM, CDR2 ANQGSEA. This CDR3 spans 14 amino acids. The V gene end was trimmed by 6 bases and the J gene end by 1 base; junction bases not matched to a gene: 3. CDR3 nucleotides: TGCAGCGTCCGGACAGGGGGCGGCACAGATACGCAGTATTTT. Protein product: CSVRTGGGTDTQYF.

J is TRBJ2-5 and V is TRBV27, with TRBD2 identical over 12 bases. Losses at the gene ends were 5 bases for V and 5 bases for J; bases not matched to a gene: 9. The CDR3 consists of 16 residues. The V gene's germline CDR1 is MNHEY and CDR2 SMNVEV (reference sequence). The DNA of the CDR3 is TGTGCCAGCAGTAGACTAGCGGGGGTAGGGTGGGAGACCCAGTACTTC. It is translated as CASSRLAGVGWETQYF.

This rearrangement joins TRBV13 to TRBJ2-5; 13 bases are shared with TRBD2. This CDR3 is built from 15 residues. V trimming: 6 bases; J trimming: 7 bases; junction bases outside the gene matches: 8. Germline assignment: CDR1 PRHDT and CDR2 FYEKMQ (reference sequence). DNA of the CDR3: TGTGCCAGCAGTCCAGGACTAGCGGGGGTCTCGACCCAGTACTTC. It specifies CASSPGLAGVSTQYF.

This clone has only a few counts. The V and J genes are TRBV4-2 and TRBJ2-5; no clear D. V was shortened by 2 bases and J by 3 bases, with 4 bases between the two germline ends. The CDR3 spans 12 residues. The germline V gene has CDR1 LGHNA and CDR2 YNFKEQ. The CDR3 bases are TGTGCCAGCAGCCAAAACAAAGAGACCCAGTACTTC. Protein sequence: CASSQNKETQYF.

The V call is TRBV7-2, the J call TRBJ2-1; 8 nucleotides align to TRBD2. V lost 3 bases and J lost 10; bases outside the gene matches: 11. The CDR3 is made up of 15 amino acids. The germline V gene encodes CDR1 SGHTA and CDR2 FQGNSA. CDR3 in DNA: TGTGCCAGCAGCTTGGGGGGGACTAGAGGGACCGAGCAGTTCTTC. Its translation is CASSLGGTRGTEQFF.

J is TRBJ2-7 and V is TRBV7-9; a weak D match, TRBD2 (6 bases). This CDR3 is 12 amino acids long. The germline V gene has CDR1 SEHNR and CDR2 FQNEAQ (reference sequence). The V gene lost 5 bases and the J gene lost 7 bases, with 12 bases spanning the gap. The CDR3 loop is CASSVDYREQYF. The CDR3 bases are TGTGCCAGCAGCGTGGACTATCGTGAGCAGTACTTC. The full variable domain, rest sourced from reference TRBV7-9 and TRBJ2-7, is DTGVSQNPRHKITKRGQNVTFRCDPISEHNRLYWYRQTLGQGPEFLTYFQNEAQLEKSRLLSDRFSAERPKGSFSTLEIQRTEQGDSAMYLCASSVDYREQYFGPGTRLTVT.